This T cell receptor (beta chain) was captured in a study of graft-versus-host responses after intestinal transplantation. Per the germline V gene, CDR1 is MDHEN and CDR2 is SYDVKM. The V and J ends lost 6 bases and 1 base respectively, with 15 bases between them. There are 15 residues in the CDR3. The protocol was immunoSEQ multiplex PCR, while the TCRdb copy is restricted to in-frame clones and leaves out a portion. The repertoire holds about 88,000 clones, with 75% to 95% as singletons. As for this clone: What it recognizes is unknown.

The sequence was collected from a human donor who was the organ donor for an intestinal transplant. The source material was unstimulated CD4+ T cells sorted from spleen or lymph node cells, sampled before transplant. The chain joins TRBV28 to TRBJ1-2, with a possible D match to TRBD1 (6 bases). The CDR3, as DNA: TGTGCCAGCAGAAACGCCGGACAGAATAACTATGGCTACACCTTC. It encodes CASRNAGQNNYGYTF.